These 2 T cell receptor beta chains were sequenced from one sample in a study of T cells in Graves' hyperthyroidism and ophthalmopathy. TCR beta CDR3 regions were amplified from RNA transcripts. Carried out on the TCR CDR3, a first-round RT-PCR used the HTBI primer set. TCRdb re-analysed the multiplex PCR reads in MiXCR, keeping a single row per CDR3 protein. The sample consists of hundreds of thousands of distinct CDR3 sequences, about 14% of them appearing once. The source material was blood. The source of these receptors is a woman aged 18-29 years with Graves' hyperthyroidism.

The table lists this clonotype with many counts. This sequence joins TRBV20-1 and TRBJ2-5; possible D gene TRBD1, 6 bases. V shed 8 bases and J shed 4 bases, with 17 bases lying between them. There are 13 residues in the CDR3. Germline CDR1 reads DFQATT; CDR2 reads SNEGSKA (reference sequence). CDR3 sequence (DNA): TGCAGTTGCAGAGGGGGAATGGTAGAGACCCAGTACTTC. Translating it yields CSCRGGMVETQYF.

This clonotype was seen a handful of times. The chain has TRBV7-9 and TRBJ2-7; D is tentatively TRBD1 or TRBD2 (6 bases each). This CDR3 has 20 residues. Germline V gene lookup returns CDR1 SEHNR and CDR2 FQNEAQ (reference sequence). The germline V and J ends were trimmed by 0 bases and 1 base, with 25 bases remaining between them. The CDR3 DNA reads TGTGCCAGCAGCTTAGCCCCGAACCCTTTGGGGGGACACCCATCCTACGAGCAGTACTTC. Encoded protein: CASSLAPNPLGGHPSYEQYF.